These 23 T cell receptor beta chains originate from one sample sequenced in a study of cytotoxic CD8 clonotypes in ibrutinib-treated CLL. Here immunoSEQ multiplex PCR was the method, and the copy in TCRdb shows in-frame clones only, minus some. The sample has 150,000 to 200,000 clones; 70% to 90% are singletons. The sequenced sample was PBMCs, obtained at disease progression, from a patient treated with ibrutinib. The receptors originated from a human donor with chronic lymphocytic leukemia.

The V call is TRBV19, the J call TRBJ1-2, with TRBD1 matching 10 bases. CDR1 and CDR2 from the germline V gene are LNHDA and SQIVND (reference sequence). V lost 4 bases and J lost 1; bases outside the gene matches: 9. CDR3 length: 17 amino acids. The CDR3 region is CASSTVDRGQVNYGYTF. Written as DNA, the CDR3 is TGTGCCAGTAGTACCGTTGACAGGGGGCAGGTTAACTATGGCTACACCTTC. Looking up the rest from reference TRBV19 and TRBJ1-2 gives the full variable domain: DGGITQSPKYLFRKEGQNVTLSCEQNLNHDAMYWYRQDPGQGLRLIYYSQIVNDFQKGDIAEGYSVSREKKESFPLTVTSAQKNPTAFYLCASSTVDRGQVNYGYTFGSGTRLTVV.

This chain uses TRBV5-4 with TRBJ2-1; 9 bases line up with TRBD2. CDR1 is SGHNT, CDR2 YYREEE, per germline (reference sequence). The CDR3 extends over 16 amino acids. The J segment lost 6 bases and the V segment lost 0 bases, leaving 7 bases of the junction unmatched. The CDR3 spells CASSLGRAGGSNEQFF. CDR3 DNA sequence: TGTGCCAGCAGCTTGGGACGAGCGGGAGGCTCCAATGAGCAGTTCTTC.

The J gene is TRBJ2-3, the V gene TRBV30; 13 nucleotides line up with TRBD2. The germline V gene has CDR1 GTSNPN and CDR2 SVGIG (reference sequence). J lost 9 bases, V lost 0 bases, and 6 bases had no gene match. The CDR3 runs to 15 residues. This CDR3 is CAWSVLAGGFGTQYF. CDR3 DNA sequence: TGTGCCTGGAGTGTACTAGCGGGAGGGTTCGGGACGCAGTATTTT. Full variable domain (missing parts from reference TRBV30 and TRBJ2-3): SQTIHQWPATLVQPVGSPLSLECTVEGTSNPNLYWYRQAAGRGLQLLFYSVGIGQISSEVPQNLSASRPQDRQFILSSKKLLLSDSGFYLCAWSVLAGGFGTQYFGPGTRLTVL.

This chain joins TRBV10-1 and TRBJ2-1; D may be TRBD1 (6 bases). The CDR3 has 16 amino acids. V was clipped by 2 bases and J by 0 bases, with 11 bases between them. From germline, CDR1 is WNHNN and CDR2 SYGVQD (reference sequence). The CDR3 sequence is CASSEAGASSYNEQFF. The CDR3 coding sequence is TGCGCCAGCAGTGAGGCAGGGGCCAGCTCCTACAATGAGCAGTTCTTC.

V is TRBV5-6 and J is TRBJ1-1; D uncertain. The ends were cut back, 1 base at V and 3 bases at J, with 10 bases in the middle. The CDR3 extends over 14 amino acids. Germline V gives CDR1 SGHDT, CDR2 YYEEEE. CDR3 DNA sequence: TGTGCCAGCAGCTTGCGGAGAGACCACACTGAAGCTTTCTTT. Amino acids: CASSLRRDHTEAFF. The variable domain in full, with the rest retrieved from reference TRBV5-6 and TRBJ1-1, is DAGVTQSPTHLIKTRGQQVTLRCSPKSGHDTVSWYQQALGQGPQFIFQYYEEEERQRGNFPDRFSGHQFPNYSSELNVNALLLGDSALYLCASSLRRDHTEAFFGQGTRLTVV.

The CDR3 region is CASRQDFGTEAFF. For the CDR3, the DNA is TGTGCCAGTAGACAGGACTTTGGCACTGAAGCTTTCTTT. The chain has TRBV6-1 and TRBJ1-1; D is possibly TRBD1 (6 bases). Per the germline V gene, CDR1 is MNHNS and CDR2 is SASEGT. The CDR3 is made up of 13 amino acids. With 9 bases removed from V and 4 bases from J, the gap between germline ends came to 15 bases.

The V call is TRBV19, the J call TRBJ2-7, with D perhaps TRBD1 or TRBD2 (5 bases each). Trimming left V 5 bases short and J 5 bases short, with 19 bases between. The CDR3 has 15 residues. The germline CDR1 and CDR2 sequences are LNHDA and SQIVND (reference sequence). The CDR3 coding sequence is TGTGCCAGTAGTGCAACCAGGGACGGCTTTAACGAGCAGTACTTC. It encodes CASSATRDGFNEQYF.

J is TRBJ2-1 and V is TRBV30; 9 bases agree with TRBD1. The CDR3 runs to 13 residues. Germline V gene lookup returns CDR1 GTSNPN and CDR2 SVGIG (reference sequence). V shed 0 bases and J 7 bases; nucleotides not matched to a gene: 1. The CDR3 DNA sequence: TGTGCCTGGAGTGTACAGGGGGCGAATGAGCAGTTCTTC. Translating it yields CAWSVQGANEQFF.

The CDR3 is CASSTVRGLYGEQYF. CDR3 coding DNA: TGTGCCAGCAGTACAGTCAGGGGGCTGTATGGCGAGCAGTACTTC. The chain is built from TRBV6-5 and TRBJ2-7, with TRBD1 matching over 8 bases. The CDR3 contains 15 residues. Trimming took 5 bases from V and 6 from J; bases not matched to a gene: 12. Germline-derived CDR1 and CDR2 are MNHEY and SVGAGI.

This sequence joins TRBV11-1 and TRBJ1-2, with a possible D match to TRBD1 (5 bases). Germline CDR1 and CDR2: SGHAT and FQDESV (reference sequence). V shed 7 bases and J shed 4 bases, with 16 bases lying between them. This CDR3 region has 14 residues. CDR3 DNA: TGTGCCAGCAAGGGCGGGGCCACCTCCTATGGCTACACCTTC. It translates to CASKGGATSYGYTF.

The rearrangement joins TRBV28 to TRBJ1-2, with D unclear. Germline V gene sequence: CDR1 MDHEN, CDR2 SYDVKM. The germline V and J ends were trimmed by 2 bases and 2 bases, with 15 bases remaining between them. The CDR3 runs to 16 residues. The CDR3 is CASSLPDGDLNYGYTF. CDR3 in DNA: TGTGCCAGCAGTTTACCGGACGGCGACCTAAACTATGGCTACACCTTC.

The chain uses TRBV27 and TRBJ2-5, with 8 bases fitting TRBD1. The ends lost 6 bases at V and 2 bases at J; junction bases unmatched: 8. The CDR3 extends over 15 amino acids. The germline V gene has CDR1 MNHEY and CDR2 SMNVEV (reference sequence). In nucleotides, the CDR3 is TGTGCCAGCAGAAGACAGGGGTCCGAACAAGAGACCCAGTACTTC. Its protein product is CASRRQGSEQETQYF.

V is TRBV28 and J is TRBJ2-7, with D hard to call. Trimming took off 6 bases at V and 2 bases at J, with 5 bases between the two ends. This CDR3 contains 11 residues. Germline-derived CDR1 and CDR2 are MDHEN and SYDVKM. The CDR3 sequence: CASRTTYEQYF. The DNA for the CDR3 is TGTGCCAGCAGGACGACCTACGAGCAGTACTTC.

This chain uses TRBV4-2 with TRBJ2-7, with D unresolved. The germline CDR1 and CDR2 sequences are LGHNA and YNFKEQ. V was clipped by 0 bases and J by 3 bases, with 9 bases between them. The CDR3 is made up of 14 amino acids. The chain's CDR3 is CASSQDSKVYEQYF. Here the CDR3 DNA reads TGTGCCAGCAGCCAAGACAGTAAGGTCTACGAGCAGTACTTC.

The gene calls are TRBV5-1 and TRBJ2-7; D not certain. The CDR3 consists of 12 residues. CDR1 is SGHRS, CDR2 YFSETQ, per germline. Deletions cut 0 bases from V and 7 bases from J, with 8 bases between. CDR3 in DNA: TGCGCCAGCAGCTTGGGAGGTACTGAGCAGTACTTC. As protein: CASSLGGTEQYF.

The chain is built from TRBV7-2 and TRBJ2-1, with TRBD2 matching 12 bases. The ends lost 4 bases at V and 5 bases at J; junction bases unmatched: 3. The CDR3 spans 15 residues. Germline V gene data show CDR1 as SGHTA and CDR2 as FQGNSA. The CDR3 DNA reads TGTGCCAGCAGCTCGTGGACTAGCGGGAACAATGAGCAGTTCTTC. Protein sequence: CASSSWTSGNNEQFF.

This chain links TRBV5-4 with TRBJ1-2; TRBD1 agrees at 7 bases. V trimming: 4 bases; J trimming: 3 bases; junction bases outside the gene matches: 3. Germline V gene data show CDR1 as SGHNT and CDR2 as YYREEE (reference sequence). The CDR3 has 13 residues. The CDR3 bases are TGTGCCAGCAGCATTGACAGGGACTATGGCTACACCTTC. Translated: CASSIDRDYGYTF.

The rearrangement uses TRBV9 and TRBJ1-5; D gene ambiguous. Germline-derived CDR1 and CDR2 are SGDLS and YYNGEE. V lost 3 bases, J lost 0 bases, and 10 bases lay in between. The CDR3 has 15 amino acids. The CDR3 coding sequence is TGTGCCAGCAGCGGCAGTGGGGATAGCAATCAGCCCCAGCATTTT. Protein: CASSGSGDSNQPQHF.

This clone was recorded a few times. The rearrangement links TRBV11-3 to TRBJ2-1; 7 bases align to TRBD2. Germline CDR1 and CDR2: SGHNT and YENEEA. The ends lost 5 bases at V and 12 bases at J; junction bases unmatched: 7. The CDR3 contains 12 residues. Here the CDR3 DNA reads TGTGCCAGCAGCCCCCACCGGGAGGTGCAGTTCTTC. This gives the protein CASSPHREVQFF.

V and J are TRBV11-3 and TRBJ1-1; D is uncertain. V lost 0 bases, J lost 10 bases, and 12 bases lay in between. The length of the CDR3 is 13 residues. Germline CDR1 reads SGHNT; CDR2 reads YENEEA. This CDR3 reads CASSLDREGGAFF. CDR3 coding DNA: TGTGCCAGCAGCTTAGATCGGGAAGGTGGAGCTTTCTTT.

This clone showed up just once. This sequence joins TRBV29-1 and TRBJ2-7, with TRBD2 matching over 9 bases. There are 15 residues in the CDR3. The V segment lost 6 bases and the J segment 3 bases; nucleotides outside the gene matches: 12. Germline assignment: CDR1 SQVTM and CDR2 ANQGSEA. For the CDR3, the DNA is TGCAGCGTGCGGGCCCCGGGACTAGCTTTCTACGAGCAGTACTTC. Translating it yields CSVRAPGLAFYEQYF.

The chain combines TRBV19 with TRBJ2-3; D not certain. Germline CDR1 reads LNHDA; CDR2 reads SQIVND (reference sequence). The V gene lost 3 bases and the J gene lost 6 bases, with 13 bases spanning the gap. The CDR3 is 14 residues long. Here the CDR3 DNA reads TGTGCCAGTAGTATGGACCCGGCGGCGGATACGCAGTATTTT. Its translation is CASSMDPAADTQYF. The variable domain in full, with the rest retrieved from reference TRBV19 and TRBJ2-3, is DGGITQSPKYLFRKEGQNVTLSCEQNLNHDAMYWYRQDPGQGLRLIYYSQIVNDFQKGDIAEGYSVSREKKESFPLTVTSAQKNPTAFYLCASSMDPAADTQYFGPGTRLTVL.

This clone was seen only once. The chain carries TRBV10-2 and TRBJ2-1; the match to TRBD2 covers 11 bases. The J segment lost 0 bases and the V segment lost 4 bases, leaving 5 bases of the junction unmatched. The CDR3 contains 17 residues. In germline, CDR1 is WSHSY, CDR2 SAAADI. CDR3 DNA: TGCGCCAGCAGTGTACTAGCGGGAGTTCTCTCCTACAATGAGCAGTTCTTC. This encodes CASSVLAGVLSYNEQFF.